This is a list of T cell receptor beta chains from one sample in a study of blood T cell repertoires in COVID-19. Produced via immunoSEQ multiplex PCR; TCRdb's table is partial and in-frame only. This table has 70,000 to 90,000 clones, approximately 85% appearing once. The sequenced material came from peripheral blood. The receptors were sampled from a man aged 60 to 69 with acute or convalescent COVID-19. CDR3s include the opening cysteine and the closing phenylalanine or tryptophan. Each record gives: V gene, D gene, J gene, CDR3 protein. D genes are given only for firm matches.

TRBV5-4,NA,TRBJ1-5,CASSLARQSNQPQHF
TRBV4-1,TRBD2,TRBJ2-4,CASSQETSGGAFGNIQYF
TRBV29-1,TRBD1,TRBJ2-7,CSALTGAEAEQYF
TRBV5-1,NA,TRBJ2-7,CASSADGGLGEQYF
TRBV19,NA,TRBJ1-1,CASSIVNRPYTEAFF
TRBV7-2,TRBD1,TRBJ1-6,CASSSRDSESPLHF
TRBV6-1,TRBD1,TRBJ2-7,CASSEALDRAEQYF
TRBV19,TRBD1,TRBJ2-7,CASSMGQGISYEQYF
TRBV30,TRBD1,TRBJ2-2,CACTQGAGDGELFF
TRBV5-1,NA,TRBJ1-3,CASSPEIPISGNTIYF
TRBV2,NA,TRBJ2-3,CASSEPVLTDTQYF
TRBV24-1,TRBD2,TRBJ2-1,CATDPGGGAYNEQFF
TRBV6-1,TRBD2,TRBJ2-3,CASSVKHSGDTSTDTQYF
TRBV5-4,TRBD1,TRBJ2-7,CASKGQGAYEQYF
TRBV7-7,TRBD1,TRBJ2-1,CASSLGTGYNEQFF
TRBV7-9,TRBD1,TRBJ1-6,CASSEGQSPLHF
TRBV21-1,NA,TRBJ1-1,CASSKAPRQGPTSGEAFF
TRBV10-3,TRBD1,TRBJ1-2,CAIKIPGQGLGGYTF
TRBV7-8,TRBD1,TRBJ1-3,CASSSNRNRGSGNTIYF
TRBV5-4,TRBD1,TRBJ2-5,CASSLSRTGMGETQYF
TRBV15,TRBD1,TRBJ2-1,CATDRGSGYNEQFF
TRBV5-1,TRBD1,TRBJ1-1,CASSLADRGGTEAFF
TRBV30,TRBD2,TRBJ2-3,CACQTSGGTDTQYF
TRBV3-1/TRBV3-2,NA,TRBJ1-1,CASSQSAAEAFF
TRBV5-1,NA,TRBJ1-1,CASSLREPNTEAFF
TRBV30,NA,TRBJ2-2,CAWKSITWTVTGELFF
TRBV5-4,TRBD1,TRBJ1-2,CASSSPGQGGLFGGYTF
TRBV5-1,NA,TRBJ1-1,CASSSTADTEAFF
TRBV27,NA,TRBJ2-2,CASSLGRQSGELFF
TRBV6-6,NA,TRBJ1-1,CASSRDRNTEAFF
TRBV6-1,TRBD1,TRBJ1-6,CATYRDRGNSPLHF
TRBV4-1,NA,TRBJ1-4,CASSQDAYNEKLFF
TRBV7-7,TRBD2,TRBJ2-5,CASSLGRGETQYF
TRBV5-1,NA,TRBJ1-6,CASSLAGTLNSPLHF
TRBV10-3,NA,TRBJ2-3,CAISDGRGGDTQYF
TRBV18,TRBD2,TRBJ2-1,CASSPPVREGRDEQFF
TRBV10-2,NA,TRBJ1-2,CASSATGNYGYTF
TRBV15,NA,TRBJ2-3,CATSRRLPVTDTQYF
TRBV4-1,TRBD2,TRBJ2-1,CASSQGGLAGRFNEQFF
TRBV6-5,NA,TRBJ2-7,CASSYLAALGYEQYF
TRBV6-1,TRBD1,TRBJ1-6,CASSDRQGSSPLHF
TRBV6-5,NA,TRBJ1-2,CASSLRAGGGGYTF
TRBV25-1,NA,TRBJ2-5,CASSRGRGTQYF